This T cell receptor (beta chain) was recovered during a study of regulatory T cells in long-lasting Graves disease. Study in general: Positivity for TSH receptor antibodies plus over 5 years of antithyroid drugs meant persistent Graves' disease. Whole-study findings and limits: Fewer public clonotypes were shared by new patients (around 960) than by persistent patients (about 2,700). Only peripheral blood was studied, not thyroid tissue.

Researchers made TCR beta libraries by using iRepertoire HTBI primers and running Arm-PCR on CDR3 regions. As handled by the study authors: The identification of approximately 62 TRBV and 11 to 15 TRBJ segments was made across samples. TCRdb reprocessed the multiplex PCR reads via MiXCR and lists one record per CDR3 protein. TCRdb, not the authors, supplied the V and J calls. The sample holds some 450,000 distinct CDR3 sequences, 23% seen once. Described time point: persistent/refractory GD, antithyroid drugs over 5 years with positive TRAb. Generation of the TCR library employed RNA extracted from PBMCs. With respect to this clonotype: The antigen is undetermined.

Germline CDR1 and CDR2: DFQATT and SNEGSKA (reference sequence). The CDR3 loop spans 15 amino acids. The ends were cut back, 0 bases at V and 1 base at J, with 13 bases in the middle. This TCR was sampled from a female donor with Graves disease. V and J are TRBV20-1 and TRBJ2-7; D is unresolved. Sequences were derived from peripheral blood mononuclear cells (PBMCs), sampled when the disease was refractory, from a patient treated with antithyroid drugs. The CDR3 DNA follows: TGCAGTGCTAGAGATTTAGCAGGCAATTCCTACGAGCAGTACTTC. This translates into CSARDLAGNSYEQYF.